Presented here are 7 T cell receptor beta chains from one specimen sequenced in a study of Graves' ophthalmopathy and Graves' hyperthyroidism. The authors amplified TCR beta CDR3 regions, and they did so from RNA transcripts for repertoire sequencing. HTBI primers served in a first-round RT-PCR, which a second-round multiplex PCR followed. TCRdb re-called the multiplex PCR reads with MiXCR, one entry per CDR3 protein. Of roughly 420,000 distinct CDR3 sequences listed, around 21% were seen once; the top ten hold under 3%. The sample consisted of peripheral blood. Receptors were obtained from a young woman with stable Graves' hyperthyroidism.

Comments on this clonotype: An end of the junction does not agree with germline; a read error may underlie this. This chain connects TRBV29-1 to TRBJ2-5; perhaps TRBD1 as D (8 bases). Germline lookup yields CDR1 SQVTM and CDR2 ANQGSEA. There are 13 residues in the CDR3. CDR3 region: CSVESRGRGTKYF. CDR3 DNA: TGCAGCGTTGAGAGCAGGGGGCGGGGGACCAAGTACTTC.

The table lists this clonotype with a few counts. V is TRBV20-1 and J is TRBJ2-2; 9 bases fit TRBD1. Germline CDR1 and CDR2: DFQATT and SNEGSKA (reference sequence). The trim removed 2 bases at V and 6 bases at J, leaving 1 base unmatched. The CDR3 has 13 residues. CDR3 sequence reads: CSARYRGPGELFF. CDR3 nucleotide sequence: TGCAGTGCTAGATACAGGGGGCCCGGGGAGCTGTTTTTT.

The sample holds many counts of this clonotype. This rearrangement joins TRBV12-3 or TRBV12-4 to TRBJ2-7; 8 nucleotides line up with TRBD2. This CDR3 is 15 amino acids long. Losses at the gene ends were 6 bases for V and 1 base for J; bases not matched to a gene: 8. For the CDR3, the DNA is TGTGCCAGCAGCATTACTAGCGGCAGATCCTACGAGCAGTACTTC. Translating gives CASSITSGRSYEQYF.

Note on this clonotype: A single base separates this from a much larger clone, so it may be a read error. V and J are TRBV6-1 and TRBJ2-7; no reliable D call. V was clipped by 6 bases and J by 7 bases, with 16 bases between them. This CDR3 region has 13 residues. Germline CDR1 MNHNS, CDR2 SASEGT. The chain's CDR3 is CASSVSSYNEQYF. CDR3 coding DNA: TGTGCCAGCAGCGTGAGCTCCTACAATGAGCAGTACTTC.

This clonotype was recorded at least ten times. The CDR3 DNA reads TGTGCCAGCAGCTTATTTCCTCGGGGCAAGCGGGAGACCCAGTACTTC. Amino acid sequence: CASSLFPRGKRETQYF. The chain links TRBV7-9 to TRBJ2-5; perhaps D is TRBD1 or TRBD2 (5 bases each). Germline CDR1 and CDR2: SEHNR and FQNEAQ (reference sequence). V was pared by 2 bases and J by 5 bases, with 18 bases between. CDR3 length: 16 residues.

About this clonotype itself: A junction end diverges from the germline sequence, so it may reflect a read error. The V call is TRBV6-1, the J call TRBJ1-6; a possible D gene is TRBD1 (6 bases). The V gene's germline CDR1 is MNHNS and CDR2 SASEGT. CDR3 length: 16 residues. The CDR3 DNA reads TGTGCCAGCAGTGAAACAGGGAGACTTTATAATTCACACCTCCACTTT. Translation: CASSETGRLYNSHLHF.

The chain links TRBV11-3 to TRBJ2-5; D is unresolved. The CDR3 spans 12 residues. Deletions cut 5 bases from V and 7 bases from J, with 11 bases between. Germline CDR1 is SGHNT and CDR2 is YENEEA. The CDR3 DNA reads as TGTGCCAGCAGCCGCCACGAATGGACCCAGTACTTC. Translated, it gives CASSRHEWTQYF.